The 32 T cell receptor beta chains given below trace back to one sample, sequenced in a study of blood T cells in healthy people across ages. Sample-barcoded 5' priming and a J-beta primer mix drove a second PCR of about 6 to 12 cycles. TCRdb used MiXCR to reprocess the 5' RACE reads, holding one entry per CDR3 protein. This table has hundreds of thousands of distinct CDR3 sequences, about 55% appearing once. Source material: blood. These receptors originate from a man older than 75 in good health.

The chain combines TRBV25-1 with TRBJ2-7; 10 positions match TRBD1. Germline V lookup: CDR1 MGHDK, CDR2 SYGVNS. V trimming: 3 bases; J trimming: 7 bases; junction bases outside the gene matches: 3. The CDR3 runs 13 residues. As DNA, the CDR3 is TGTGCCAGCAGTGAGACAGGGGGCCGGGAGCAGTACTTC. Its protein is CASSETGGREQYF.

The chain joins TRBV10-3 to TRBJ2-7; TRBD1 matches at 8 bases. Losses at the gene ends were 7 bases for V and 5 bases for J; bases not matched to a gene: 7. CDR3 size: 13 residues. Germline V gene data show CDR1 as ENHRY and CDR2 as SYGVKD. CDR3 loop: CAITPGQGDEQYF. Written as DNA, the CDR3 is TGTGCCATCACCCCAGGACAGGGTGACGAGCAGTACTTC.

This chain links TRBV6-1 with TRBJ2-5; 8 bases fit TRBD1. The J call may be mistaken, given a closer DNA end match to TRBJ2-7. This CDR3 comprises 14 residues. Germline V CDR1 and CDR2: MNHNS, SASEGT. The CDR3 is CASSEYDRGNEQYF. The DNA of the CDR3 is TGTGCCAGCAGTGAATACGACAGGGGAAACGAGCAGTACTTC.

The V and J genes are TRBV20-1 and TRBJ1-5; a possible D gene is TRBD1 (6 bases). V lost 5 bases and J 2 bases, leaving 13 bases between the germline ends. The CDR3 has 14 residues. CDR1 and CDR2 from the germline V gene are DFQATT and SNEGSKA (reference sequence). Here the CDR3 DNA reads TGCAGTGCTTCAGACAGGAGAGGCAATCAGCCCCAGCATTTT. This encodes CSASDRRGNQPQHF.

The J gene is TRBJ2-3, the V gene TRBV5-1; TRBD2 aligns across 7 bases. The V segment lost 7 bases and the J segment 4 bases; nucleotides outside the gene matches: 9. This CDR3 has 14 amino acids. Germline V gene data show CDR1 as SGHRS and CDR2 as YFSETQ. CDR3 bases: TGCGCCAGCGGGAGGGACCATAGCGCAGATACGCAGTATTTT. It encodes CASGRDHSADTQYF.

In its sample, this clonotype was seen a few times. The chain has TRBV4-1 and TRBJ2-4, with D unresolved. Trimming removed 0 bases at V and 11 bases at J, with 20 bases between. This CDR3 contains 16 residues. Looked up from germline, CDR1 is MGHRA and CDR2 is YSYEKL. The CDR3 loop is CASSQESQTPLVVQYF. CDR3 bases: TGCGCCAGCAGCCAAGAATCCCAGACTCCGTTAGTGGTTCAGTACTTC.

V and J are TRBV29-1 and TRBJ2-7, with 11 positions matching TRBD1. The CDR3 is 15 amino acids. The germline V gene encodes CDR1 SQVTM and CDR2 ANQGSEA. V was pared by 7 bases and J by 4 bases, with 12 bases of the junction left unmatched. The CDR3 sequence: CSGLAPGQGVYEQYF. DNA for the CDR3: TGCAGCGGGCTCGCCCCGGGACAGGGGGTTTACGAGCAGTACTTC.

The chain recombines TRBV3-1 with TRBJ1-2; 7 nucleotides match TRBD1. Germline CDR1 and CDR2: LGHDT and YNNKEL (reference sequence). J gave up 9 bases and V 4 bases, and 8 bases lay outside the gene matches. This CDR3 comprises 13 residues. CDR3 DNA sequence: TGTGCCAGCAGCCCGGGACAGCTGTGGAGCTACACCTTC. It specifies CASSPGQLWSYTF.

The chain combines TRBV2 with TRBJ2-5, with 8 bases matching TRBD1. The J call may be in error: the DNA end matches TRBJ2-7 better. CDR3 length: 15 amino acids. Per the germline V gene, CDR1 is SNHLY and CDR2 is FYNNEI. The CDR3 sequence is CASTLLRTGPNEQYF. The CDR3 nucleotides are TGTGCCAGCACCTTACTCCGGACAGGGCCCAACGAGCAGTACTTC.

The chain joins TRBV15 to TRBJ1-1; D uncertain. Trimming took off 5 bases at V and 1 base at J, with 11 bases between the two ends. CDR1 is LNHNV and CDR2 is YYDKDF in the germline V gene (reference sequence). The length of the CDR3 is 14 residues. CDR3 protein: CATSRAGKNTEAFF. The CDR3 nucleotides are TGTGCCACCAGCCGTGCGGGGAAGAACACTGAAGCTTTCTTT.

CDR3: CASSSWDLNEKLFF. The DNA of the CDR3 is TGTGCCAGCAGCTCGTGGGACCTTAATGAAAAACTGTTTTTT. This chain connects TRBV7-9 to TRBJ1-4, with a possible D match to TRBD1 (5 bases). V was clipped by 4 bases and J by 4 bases, with 10 bases between them. The CDR3 is made up of 14 amino acids. CDR1 SEHNR and CDR2 FQNEAQ come from the germline V gene (reference sequence).

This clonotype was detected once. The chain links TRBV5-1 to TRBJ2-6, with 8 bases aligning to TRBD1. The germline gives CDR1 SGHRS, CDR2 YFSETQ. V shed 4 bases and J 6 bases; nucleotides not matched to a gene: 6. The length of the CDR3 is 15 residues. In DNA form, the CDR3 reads TGCGCCAGCAGCCTCGGACAGGGTCCGGCCAACGTCCTGACTTTC. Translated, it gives CASSLGQGPANVLTF.

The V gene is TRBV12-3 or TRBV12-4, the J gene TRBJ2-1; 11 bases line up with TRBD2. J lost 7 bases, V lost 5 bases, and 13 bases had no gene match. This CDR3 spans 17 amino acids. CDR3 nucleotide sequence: TGTGCCAGCAGTGCCCCCAGTAGCGGGAGGGCCGGTAATGAGCAGTTCTTC. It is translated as CASSAPSSGRAGNEQFF.

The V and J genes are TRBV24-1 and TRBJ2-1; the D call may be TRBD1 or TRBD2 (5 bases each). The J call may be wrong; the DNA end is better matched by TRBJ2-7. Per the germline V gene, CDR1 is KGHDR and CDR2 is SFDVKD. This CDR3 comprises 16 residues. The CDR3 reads CATSGTGRTTRNEQYF. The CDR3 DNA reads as TGTGCCACCAGTGGAACGGGGCGGACGACGCGCAATGAGCAGTACTTC.

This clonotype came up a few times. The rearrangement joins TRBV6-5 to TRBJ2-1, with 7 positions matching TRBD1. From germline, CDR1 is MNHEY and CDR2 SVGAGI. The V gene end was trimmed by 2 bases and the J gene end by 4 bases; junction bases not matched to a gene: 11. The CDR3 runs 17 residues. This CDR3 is CASSYIQQGGRYNEQFF. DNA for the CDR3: TGTGCCAGCAGTTACATCCAACAAGGGGGCCGGTACAATGAGCAGTTCTTC.

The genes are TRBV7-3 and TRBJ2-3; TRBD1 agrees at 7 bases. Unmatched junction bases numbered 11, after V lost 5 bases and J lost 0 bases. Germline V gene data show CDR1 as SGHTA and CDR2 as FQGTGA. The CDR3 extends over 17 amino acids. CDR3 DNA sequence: TGTGCCAGCAGCCCGCGGACAGGCCCATCTAGCACAGATACGCAGTATTTT. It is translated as CASSPRTGPSSTDTQYF.

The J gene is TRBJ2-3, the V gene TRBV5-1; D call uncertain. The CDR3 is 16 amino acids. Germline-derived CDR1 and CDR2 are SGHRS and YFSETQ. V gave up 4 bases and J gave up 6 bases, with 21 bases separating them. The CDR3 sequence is CASSVGRQTLPDTQYF. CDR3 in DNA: TGCGCCAGCAGCGTCGGTAGGCAAACTCTTCCGGATACGCAGTATTTT.

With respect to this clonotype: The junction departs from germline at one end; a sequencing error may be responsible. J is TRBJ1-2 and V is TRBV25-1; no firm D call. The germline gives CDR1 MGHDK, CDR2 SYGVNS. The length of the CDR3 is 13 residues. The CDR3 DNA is TGTACCAGCAGTGAGTGGCCAAACTATGGCTACACCTTC. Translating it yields CTSSEWPNYGYTF.

CDR3 DNA sequence: TGTGCCAGCAGACCCGCCCAGGGCGGGGAGACCCAGTACTTC. It yields the protein CASRPAQGGETQYF. J is TRBJ2-7 and V is TRBV27; D could derive from TRBD1 or TRBD2 (5 bases each). The J call is uncertain, as TRBJ2-5 better fits the DNA end. Germline loops: CDR1 MNHEY, CDR2 SMNVEV (reference sequence). This CDR3 comprises 14 residues.

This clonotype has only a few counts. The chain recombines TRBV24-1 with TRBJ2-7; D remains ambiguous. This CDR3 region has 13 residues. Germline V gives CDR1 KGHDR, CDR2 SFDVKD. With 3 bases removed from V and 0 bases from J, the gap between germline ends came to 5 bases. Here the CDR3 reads CATSDQSSYEQYF. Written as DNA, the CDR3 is TGTGCCACCAGTGATCAGAGCTCCTACGAGCAGTACTTC.

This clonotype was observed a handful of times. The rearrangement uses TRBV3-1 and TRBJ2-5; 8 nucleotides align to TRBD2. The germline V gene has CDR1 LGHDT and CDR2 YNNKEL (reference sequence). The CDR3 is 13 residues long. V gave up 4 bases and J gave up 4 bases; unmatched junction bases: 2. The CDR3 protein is CASSRRGAETQYF. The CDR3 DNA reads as TGTGCCAGCAGCCGGCGGGGGGCAGAGACCCAGTACTTC.

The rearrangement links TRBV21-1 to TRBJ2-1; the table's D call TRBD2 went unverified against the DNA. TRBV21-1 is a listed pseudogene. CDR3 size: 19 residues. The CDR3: CASSAEELAGLSSYNEQFF. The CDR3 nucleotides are TGTGCCAGCAGCGCCGAGGAACTAGCGGGGTTGAGCTCCTACAATGAGCAGTTCTTC.

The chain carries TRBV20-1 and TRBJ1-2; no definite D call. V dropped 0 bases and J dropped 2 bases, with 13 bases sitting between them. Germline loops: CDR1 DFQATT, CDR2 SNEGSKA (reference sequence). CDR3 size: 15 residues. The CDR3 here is CSARDTAKGNYGYTF. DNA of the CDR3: TGCAGTGCTAGAGATACAGCCAAGGGAAACTATGGCTACACCTTC.

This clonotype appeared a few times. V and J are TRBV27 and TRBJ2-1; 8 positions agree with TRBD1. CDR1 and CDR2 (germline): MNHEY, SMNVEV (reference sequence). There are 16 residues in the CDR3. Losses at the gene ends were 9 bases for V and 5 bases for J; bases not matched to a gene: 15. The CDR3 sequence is CASIPLGTGLNNEQFF. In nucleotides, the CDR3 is TGTGCCAGTATACCTCTGGGGACAGGTCTGAACAATGAGCAGTTCTTC.

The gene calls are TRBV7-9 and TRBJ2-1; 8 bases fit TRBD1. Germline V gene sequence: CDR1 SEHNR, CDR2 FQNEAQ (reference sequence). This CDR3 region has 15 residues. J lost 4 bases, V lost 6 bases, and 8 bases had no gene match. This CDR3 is CASRRTGMIYNEQFF. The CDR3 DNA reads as TGTGCCAGCAGAAGGACAGGGATGATATACAATGAGCAGTTCTTC.

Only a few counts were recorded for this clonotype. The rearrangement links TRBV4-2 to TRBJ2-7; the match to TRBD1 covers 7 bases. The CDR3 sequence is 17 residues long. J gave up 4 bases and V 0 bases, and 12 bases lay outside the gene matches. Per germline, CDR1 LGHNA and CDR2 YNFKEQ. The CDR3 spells CASSQDSFDRVPYEQYF. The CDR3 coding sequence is TGTGCCAGCAGCCAAGATTCATTTGACAGGGTACCATACGAGCAGTACTTC.

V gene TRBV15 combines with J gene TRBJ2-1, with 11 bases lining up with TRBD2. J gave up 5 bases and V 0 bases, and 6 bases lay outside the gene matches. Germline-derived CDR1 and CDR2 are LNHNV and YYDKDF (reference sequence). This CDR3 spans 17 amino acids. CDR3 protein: CATSRDQASGRHNEQFF. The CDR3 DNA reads TGTGCCACCAGCAGAGATCAGGCTAGCGGGAGGCACAATGAGCAGTTCTTC.

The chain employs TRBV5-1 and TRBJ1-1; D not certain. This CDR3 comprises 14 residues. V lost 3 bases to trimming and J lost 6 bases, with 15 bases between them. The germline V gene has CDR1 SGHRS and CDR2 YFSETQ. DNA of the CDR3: TGCGCCAGCAGCTCTAACGGATCCCCACCTGAAGCTTTCTTT. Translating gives CASSSNGSPPEAFF.

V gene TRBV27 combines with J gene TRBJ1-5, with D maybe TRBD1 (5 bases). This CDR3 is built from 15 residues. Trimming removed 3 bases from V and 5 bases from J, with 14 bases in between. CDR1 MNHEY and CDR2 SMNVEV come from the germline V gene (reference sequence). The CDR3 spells CASSLGTAVDQPQHF. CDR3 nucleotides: TGTGCCAGCAGTTTGGGGACCGCTGTGGATCAGCCCCAGCATTTT.

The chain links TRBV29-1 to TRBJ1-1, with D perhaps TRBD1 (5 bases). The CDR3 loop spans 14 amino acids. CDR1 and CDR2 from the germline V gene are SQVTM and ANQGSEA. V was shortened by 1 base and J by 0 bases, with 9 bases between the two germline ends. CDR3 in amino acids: CSVEVRGLNTEAFF. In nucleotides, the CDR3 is TGCAGCGTTGAAGTTAGGGGTCTGAACACTGAAGCTTTCTTT.

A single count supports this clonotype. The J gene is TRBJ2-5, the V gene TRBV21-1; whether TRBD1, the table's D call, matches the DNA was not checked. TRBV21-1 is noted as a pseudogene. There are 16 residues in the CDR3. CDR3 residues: CASSKRDRSSEETQYF. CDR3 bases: TGTGCCAGCAGCAAAAGGGACAGATCATCTGAAGAGACCCAGTACTTC.

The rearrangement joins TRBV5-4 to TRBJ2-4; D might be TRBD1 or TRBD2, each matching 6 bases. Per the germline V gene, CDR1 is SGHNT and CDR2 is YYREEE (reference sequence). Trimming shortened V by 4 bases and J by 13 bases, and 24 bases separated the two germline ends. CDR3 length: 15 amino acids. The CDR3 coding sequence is TGTGCCAGCAGCCCGACCAAAACAGAGGGGGGTGAGCAGTACTTC. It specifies CASSPTKTEGGEQYF.